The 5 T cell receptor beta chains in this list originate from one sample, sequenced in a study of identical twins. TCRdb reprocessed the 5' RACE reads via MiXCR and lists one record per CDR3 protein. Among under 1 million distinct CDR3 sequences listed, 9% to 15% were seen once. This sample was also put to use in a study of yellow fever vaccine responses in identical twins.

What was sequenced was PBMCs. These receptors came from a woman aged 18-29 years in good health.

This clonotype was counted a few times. The CDR3 bases are TGCAGTGCCACTCAGACTAGTGCCACCCCTGAGCAGTTCTTC. Translated: CSATQTSATPEQFF. This chain links TRBV20-1 with TRBJ2-1; tentatively, D is TRBD2 (6 bases). The V end lost 6 bases, the J end lost 9 bases, and 21 bases lay between the germline ends. Germline-derived CDR1 and CDR2 are DFQATT and SNEGSKA (reference sequence). The CDR3 length is 14 residues.

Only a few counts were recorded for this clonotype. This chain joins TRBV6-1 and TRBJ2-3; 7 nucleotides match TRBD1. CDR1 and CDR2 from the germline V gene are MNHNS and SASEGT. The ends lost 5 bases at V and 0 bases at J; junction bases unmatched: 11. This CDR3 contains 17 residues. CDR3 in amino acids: CASSLGQRRPSTDTQYF. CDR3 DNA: TGTGCCAGCAGTCTGGGACAGAGAAGACCTAGCACAGATACGCAGTATTTT.

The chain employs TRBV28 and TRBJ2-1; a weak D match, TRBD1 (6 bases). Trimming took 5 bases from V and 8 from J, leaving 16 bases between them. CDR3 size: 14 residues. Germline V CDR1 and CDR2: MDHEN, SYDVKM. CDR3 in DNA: TGTGCCAGCAGTACCACAGGGTTAGGGTATGAGCAGTTCTTC. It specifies CASSTTGLGYEQFF. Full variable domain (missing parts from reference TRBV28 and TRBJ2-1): DVKVTQSSRYLVKRTGEKVFLECVQDMDHENMFWYRQDPGLGLRLIYFSYDVKMKEKGDIPEGYSVSREKKERFSLILESASTNQTSMYLCASSTTGLGYEQFFGPGTRLTVL.

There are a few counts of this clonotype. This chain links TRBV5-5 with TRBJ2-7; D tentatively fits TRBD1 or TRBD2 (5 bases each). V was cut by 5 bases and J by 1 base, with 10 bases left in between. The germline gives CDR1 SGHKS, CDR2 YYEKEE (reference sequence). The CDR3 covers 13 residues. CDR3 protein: CASRLRESYEQYF. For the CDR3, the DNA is TGTGCCAGCAGACTCAGGGAGTCCTACGAGCAGTACTTC.

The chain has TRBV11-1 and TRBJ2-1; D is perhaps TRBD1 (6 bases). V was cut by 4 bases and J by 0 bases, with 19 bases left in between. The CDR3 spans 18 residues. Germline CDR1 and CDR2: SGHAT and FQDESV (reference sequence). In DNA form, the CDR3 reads TGTGCCAGCAGCTCCAACGAAAGACAGGCAGGCTCCTACAATGAGCAGTTCTTC. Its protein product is CASSSNERQAGSYNEQFF. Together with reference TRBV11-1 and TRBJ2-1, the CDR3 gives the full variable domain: EAEVAQSPRYKITEKSQAVAFWCDPISGHATLYWYRQILGQGPELLVQFQDESVVDDSQLPKDRFSAERLKGVDSTLKIQPAELGDSAMYLCASSSNERQAGSYNEQFFGPGTRLTVL.